This entry lists 26 T cell receptor beta chains sequenced from one sample in a study of blood T cell repertoires in COVID-19. Repertoires were generated with immunoSEQ multiplex PCR, while TCRdb's copy carries only in-frame clones and drops some. The sample lists roughly 50,000 clones; about 85% were seen once. The specimen sequenced was peripheral blood. Receptors were obtained from a man aged 45 to 65 with acute or convalescent COVID-19.

In this sample, this clone turned up once. The chain is built from TRBV5-6 and TRBJ2-3; TRBD1 is a possible D gene (6 bases). This CDR3 has 13 residues. The V gene lost 10 bases and the J gene lost 4 bases, with 16 bases spanning the gap. Germline CDR1 is SGHDT and CDR2 is YYEEEE. CDR3 loop: CAGHRQVADTQYF. The DNA of the CDR3 is TGTGCCGGCCACCGACAGGTAGCAGATACGCAGTATTTT.

The chain is built from TRBV5-4 and TRBJ2-7, with 9 bases that match TRBD1. Germline V lookup: CDR1 SGHNT, CDR2 YYREEE (reference sequence). This CDR3 region has 15 residues. V lost 4 bases, J lost 2 bases, and 7 bases stayed unmatched. CDR3 residues: CASSLRTGEAYEQYF. The CDR3, as DNA: TGTGCCAGCAGCCTCCGGACAGGGGAGGCCTACGAGCAGTACTTC.

This clone has a handful of counts. This chain links TRBV7-3 with TRBJ2-7; 9 bases map to TRBD2. CDR1 and CDR2 (germline): SGHTA, FQGTGA. V was clipped by 3 bases and J by 4 bases; unmatched bases: 4. The CDR3 is 14 residues long. This CDR3 is CASSLNSGSYEQYF. In DNA, the CDR3 is TGTGCCAGCAGCTTGAATAGCGGGAGTTACGAGCAGTACTTC.

This chain connects TRBV11-1 to TRBJ2-7; a weak D match, TRBD1 (6 bases). Trimming removed 0 bases from V and 0 bases from J, with 9 bases in between. The CDR3 is 15 amino acids. Germline V gene sequence: CDR1 SGHAT, CDR2 FQDESV (reference sequence). The CDR3 loop reads CASSLAGHYSYEQYF. The CDR3 nucleotides read TGTGCCAGCAGCTTAGCGGGACACTACTCCTACGAGCAGTACTTC. Based on the CDR3 plus reference TRBV11-1 and TRBJ2-7, the full variable domain is EAEVAQSPRYKITEKSQAVAFWCDPISGHATLYWYRQILGQGPELLVQFQDESVVDDSQLPKDRFSAERLKGVDSTLKIQPAELGDSAMYLCASSLAGHYSYEQYFGPGTRLTVT.

This clone was seen a single time. This sequence joins TRBV11-2 and TRBJ2-1; 8 positions agree with TRBD1. Trimming cost V 3 bases and J 2 bases; bases outside gene matches: 3. Germline assignment: CDR1 SGHAT and CDR2 FQNNGV. The CDR3 loop spans 15 amino acids. CDR3 sequence (DNA): TGTGCCAGCAGCTTGGGGGGACAGGCCTACAATGAGCAGTTCTTC. Translated: CASSLGGQAYNEQFF.

The rearrangement links TRBV15 to TRBJ2-3, with 9 nucleotides matching TRBD2. Per the germline V gene, CDR1 is LNHNV and CDR2 is YYDKDF (reference sequence). This CDR3 comprises 15 residues. V was pared by 6 bases and J by 0 bases, with 4 bases of the junction left unmatched. CDR3 sequence (DNA): TGTGCCACCAGTCCTAGCGGGGCTAGCACAGATACGCAGTATTTT. It encodes CATSPSGASTDTQYF.

The genes are TRBV2 and TRBJ1-4; possible D gene TRBD1, 5 bases. Deletions cut 3 bases from V and 7 bases from J, with 12 bases between. The CDR3 has 14 amino acids. The V gene's germline CDR1 is SNHLY and CDR2 FYNNEI. DNA for the CDR3: TGTGCCAGCAGTGACGGGGGATTCTTTGAAAAACTGTTTTTT. It specifies CASSDGGFFEKLFF.

V usage is TRBV6-5 and J usage is TRBJ2-3; D is undetermined. Looked up from germline, CDR1 is MNHEY and CDR2 is SVGAGI. The CDR3 consists of 11 residues. V gave up 10 bases and J gave up 4 bases, with 9 bases separating them. In DNA form, the CDR3 reads TGTGCCACCTGGAGCGCAGATACGCAGTATTTT. Amino acid sequence: CATWSADTQYF.

The V gene is TRBV7-9, the J gene TRBJ2-1; 9 bases agree with TRBD2. Trimming at V came to 5 bases and at J to 4 bases, leaving 9 bases not matched to a gene. Germline CDR1 reads SEHNR; CDR2 reads FQNEAQ (reference sequence). The CDR3 consists of 16 residues. The CDR3 region is CASSPLAGVIYNEQFF. The CDR3 nucleotides read TGTGCCAGCAGCCCCTTAGCGGGAGTAATATACAATGAGCAGTTCTTC. Full variable domain (missing parts from reference TRBV7-9 and TRBJ2-1): DTGVSQNPRHKITKRGQNVTFRCDPISEHNRLYWYRQTLGQGPEFLTYFQNEAQLEKSRLLSDRFSAERPKGSFSTLEIQRTEQGDSAMYLCASSPLAGVIYNEQFFGPGTRLTVL.

The J gene is TRBJ1-2, the V gene TRBV6-5; D remains unclear. Between the trimmed V and J ends, which lost 10 bases and 6 bases, there was a span of 21 bases. This CDR3 comprises 14 residues. CDR1 and CDR2 from the germline V gene are MNHEY and SVGAGI. This CDR3 is CAIYVGALYHGYTF. CDR3 nucleotide sequence: TGTGCCATCTACGTAGGAGCTCTGTATCATGGCTACACCTTC.

The gene calls are TRBV3-1 (or the pseudogene TRBV3-2) and TRBJ1-2; TRBD1 might be the D (5 bases). V gave up 4 bases and J gave up 2 bases, with 20 bases separating them. Germline V gene lookup returns CDR1 LGHDT and CDR2 YNNKEL (reference sequence). The CDR3 runs 17 residues. The CDR3 DNA sequence: TGTGCCAGCAGCCCCCGCGGCAGGGCCGGATTAAACTATGGCTACACCTTC. This translates into CASSPRGRAGLNYGYTF.

The chain uses TRBV9 and TRBJ2-7; the match to TRBD2 covers 12 bases. Germline V gene lookup returns CDR1 SGDLS and CDR2 YYNGEE. The CDR3 is made up of 16 amino acids. The junction had 3 bases not matched to a gene; V was cut back by 0 bases and J by 2 bases. DNA for the CDR3: TGTGCCAGCAGCGTAGAAGCTAGCGGGGGGGCCTACGAGCAGTACTTC. Protein: CASSVEASGGAYEQYF. The full variable domain, its missing parts supplied by reference TRBV9 and TRBJ2-7, is DSGVTQTPKHLITATGQRVTLRCSPRSGDLSVYWYQQSLDQGLQFLIQYYNGEERAKGNILERFSAQQFPDLHSELNLSSLELGDSALYFCASSVEASGGAYEQYFGPGTRLTVT.

This clone was found a few times. The gene calls are TRBV19 and TRBJ2-1; D gene uncertain. CDR3 size: 16 residues. V lost 5 bases and J 0 bases, leaving 14 bases between the germline ends. CDR1 LNHDA and CDR2 SQIVND come from the germline V gene (reference sequence). The DNA for the CDR3 is TGTGCCAGTAGTCTCTTGGTGGCGGACTCCTACAATGAGCAGTTCTTC. Amino acid sequence: CASSLLVADSYNEQFF.

The chain links TRBV5-8 to TRBJ2-2; a possible D gene is TRBD2 (5 bases). The CDR3 is 16 residues long. Trimming shortened V by 4 bases and J by 7 bases, and 20 bases separated the two germline ends. The germline V gene encodes CDR1 SGHTS and CDR2 YDEGEE. The CDR3 here is CASSLPGVRAYGELFF. In DNA, the CDR3 is TGTGCCAGCAGCCTCCCCGGGGTTCGGGCTTACGGGGAGCTGTTTTTT. The variable domain in full, completed from reference TRBV5-8 and TRBJ2-2, reads EAGVTQSPTHLIKTRGQQATLRCSPISGHTSVYWYQQALGLGLQFLLWYDEGEERNRGNFPPRFSGRQFPNYSSELNVNALELEDSALYLCASSLPGVRAYGELFFGEGSRLTVL.

This clone has only one observation. This chain joins TRBV10-2 and TRBJ2-1; perhaps TRBD2 as D (6 bases). The germline V and J ends were trimmed by 10 bases and 0 bases, with 13 bases remaining between them. The CDR3 runs 14 residues. CDR1 and CDR2 (germline): WSHSY, SAAADI. CDR3 amino acids: CATVSGSSYNEQFF. CDR3 in DNA: TGCGCCACCGTTAGCGGTAGCTCCTACAATGAGCAGTTCTTC.

This clone was picked up one time. This sequence joins TRBV18 and TRBJ1-1; D is possibly TRBD1 (5 bases). CDR1 is KGHSH and CDR2 is LQKENI in the germline V gene. CDR3 length: 14 amino acids. The ends were cut back, 3 bases at V and 1 base at J, with 9 bases in the middle. DNA for the CDR3: TGTGCCAGCTCACCCACAGGTTCGAACACTGAAGCTTTCTTT. It encodes CASSPTGSNTEAFF.

This rearrangement joins TRBV5-1 to TRBJ1-1; weak D call: TRBD1 (5 bases). The V end lost 0 bases, the J end lost 6 bases, and 9 bases lay between the germline ends. Germline V lookup: CDR1 SGHRS, CDR2 YFSETQ. This CDR3 spans 13 amino acids. CDR3 sequence: CASSLGAGSEAFF. DNA for the CDR3: TGCGCCAGCAGCTTGGGGGCAGGGTCTGAAGCTTTCTTT.

CDR3 amino acids: CASSSGLASRETQYF. For the CDR3, the DNA is TGTGCCAGCAGTTCGGGACTAGCAAGTCGAGAGACCCAGTACTTC. The chain links TRBV6-5 to TRBJ2-5; 9 bases line up with TRBD2. Per the germline V gene, CDR1 is MNHEY and CDR2 is SVGAGI. The CDR3 loop spans 15 amino acids. V was pared by 4 bases and J by 4 bases, with 7 bases of the junction left unmatched.

The J gene is TRBJ1-2, the V gene TRBV13, with 8 nucleotides matching TRBD1. The CDR3 extends over 14 amino acids. CDR1 is PRHDT, CDR2 FYEKMQ, per germline (reference sequence). The ends lost 0 bases at V and 3 bases at J; junction bases unmatched: 0. CDR3 loop: CASSLGTGDYGYTF. The DNA of the CDR3 is TGTGCCAGCAGCTTAGGGACAGGGGACTATGGCTACACCTTC.

The V and J genes are TRBV7-2 and TRBJ1-1; no firm D call. V was clipped by 1 base and J by 10 bases, with 22 bases between them. Germline CDR1 is SGHTA and CDR2 is FQGNSA. There are 16 residues in the CDR3. DNA of the CDR3: TGTGCCAGCAGCTTAGGAGCAGGTCAGACGGGGAGTGGAGCTTTCTTT. It is translated as CASSLGAGQTGSGAFF.

This CDR3 is CASKSGGLTYEQYF. CDR3 DNA sequence: TGTGCCAGCAAGTCGGGGGGTCTTACCTACGAGCAGTACTTC. The rearrangement uses TRBV2 and TRBJ2-7, with 7 positions matching TRBD2. The CDR3 loop spans 14 amino acids. Germline CDR1 and CDR2: SNHLY and FYNNEI. V lost 7 bases and J lost 2; bases outside the gene matches: 8.

The V and J genes are TRBV20-1 and TRBJ2-1; the match to TRBD2 covers 13 bases. The CDR3 is 17 amino acids. Trimming cost V 3 bases and J 5 bases; bases outside gene matches: 10. Germline CDR1 reads DFQATT; CDR2 reads SNEGSKA (reference sequence). The CDR3 reads CSASRILAGGVNNEQFF. In DNA form, the CDR3 reads TGCAGTGCTAGTAGGATACTAGCGGGAGGGGTGAACAATGAGCAGTTCTTC.

This clone was observed a single time. The J gene is TRBJ2-1, the V gene TRBV20-1; TRBD2 matches at 13 bases. CDR1 is DFQATT, CDR2 SNEGSKA, per germline (reference sequence). The V segment lost 3 bases and the J segment 3 bases; nucleotides outside the gene matches: 5. CDR3 length: 16 amino acids. CDR3 sequence: CSASGLAGVFYNEQFF. The CDR3 DNA is TGCAGTGCTAGTGGACTAGCGGGAGTATTCTACAATGAGCAGTTCTTC.

The chain carries TRBV6-1 and TRBJ1-1; D is unclear. Germline CDR1 is MNHNS and CDR2 is SASEGT. The CDR3 has 13 residues. V lost 8 bases, J lost 0 bases, and 10 bases lay in between. This CDR3 reads CASRRAMNTEAFF. The CDR3, as DNA: TGTGCCAGCCGTCGCGCTATGAACACTGAAGCTTTCTTT.

This chain links TRBV7-9 with TRBJ2-1; 12 nucleotides agree with TRBD2. The length of the CDR3 is 16 residues. Germline V gene lookup returns CDR1 SEHNR and CDR2 FQNEAQ (reference sequence). V lost 5 bases and J lost 8; bases outside the gene matches: 10. The CDR3 reads CASSPGQGLAGHEQFF. Written as DNA, the CDR3 is TGTGCCAGCAGCCCTGGACAGGGACTAGCGGGCCATGAGCAGTTCTTC.

The rearrangement uses TRBV18 and TRBJ2-2, with D hard to call. The CDR3 is 15 residues long. CDR1 KGHSH and CDR2 LQKENI come from the germline V gene. V was clipped by 6 bases and J by 1 base, with 12 bases between them. Written as DNA, the CDR3 is TGTGCCAGCTCCTTCTTCTCCGGGAACACCGGGGAGCTGTTTTTT. Translation: CASSFFSGNTGELFF.